The following is a T cell receptor beta chain sequence with its context. TCRdb re-derived calls from the RT-PCR reads in MiXCR, one entry per CDR3 protein. Of over 400,000 distinct CDR3 sequences listed, 16% were seen once; the top ten hold 6% to 8%. The data were taken from a study of patients and donors after allogeneic stem cell transplantation. V dropped 6 bases and J dropped 4 bases, with 14 bases sitting between them. There are 14 residues in the CDR3. Germline V gives CDR1 SGHDT, CDR2 YYEEEE. The rearrangement joins TRBV5-6 to TRBJ2-1, with D perhaps TRBD1 (7 bases). The clonotype was recovered from a human donor who was either an allogeneic HSCT recipient or a stem cell or donor lymphocyte infusion donor (not recorded which). It is not recorded whose cells these are; they may come from a transplant donor. The sample consisted of blood, either unsorted or a sorted T cell fraction (not recorded which). The CDR3 is CASNQGGSYNEQFF. The CDR3 DNA sequence: TGTGCCAGCAACCAGGGGGGTTCATACAATGAGCAGTTCTTC.